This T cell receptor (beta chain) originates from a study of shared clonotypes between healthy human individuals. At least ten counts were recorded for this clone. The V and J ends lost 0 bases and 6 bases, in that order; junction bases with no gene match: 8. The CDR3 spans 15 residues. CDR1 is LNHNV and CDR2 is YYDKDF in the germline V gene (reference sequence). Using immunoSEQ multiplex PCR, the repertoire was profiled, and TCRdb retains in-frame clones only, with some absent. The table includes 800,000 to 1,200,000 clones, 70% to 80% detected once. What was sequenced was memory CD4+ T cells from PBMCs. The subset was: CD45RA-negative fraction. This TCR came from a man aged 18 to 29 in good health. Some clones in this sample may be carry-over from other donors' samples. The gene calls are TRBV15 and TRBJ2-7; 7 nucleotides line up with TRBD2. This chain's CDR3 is CATSRDRGRPVEQYF. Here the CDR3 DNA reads TGTGCCACCAGCAGAGATCGCGGGAGACCCGTCGAGCAGTACTTC.